The 10 T cell receptor beta chains below were found in one sample sequenced in a study of blood T cell repertoires in COVID-19. The data were produced by immunoSEQ multiplex PCR, yet TCRdb's version contains in-frame clones alone and is incomplete. The data show over 150,000 clones, with around 83% seen just once and roughly 8.3% held by the top ten. The sequencing sample was made of peripheral blood. The receptors here all came from a woman aged 60-70 years with COVID-19, enrolled during active disease.

This chain uses TRBV18 with TRBJ1-2; maybe TRBD1 (5 bases). CDR1 and CDR2 (germline): KGHSH, LQKENI. V shed 2 bases and J shed 7 bases, with 11 bases lying between them. This CDR3 region has 13 residues. CDR3 residues: CASSPIQGGGYTF. In DNA, the CDR3 is TGTGCCAGCTCACCAATCCAGGGAGGTGGCTACACCTTC. The whole variable domain, remainder taken from reference TRBV18 and TRBJ1-2, is NAGVMQNPRHLVRRRGQEARLRCSPMKGHSHVYWYRQLPEEGLKFMVYLQKENIIDESGMPKERFSAEFPKEGPSILRIQQVVRGDSAAYFCASSPIQGGGYTFGSGTRLTVV.

J is TRBJ1-4 and V is TRBV18; D remains unclear. CDR1 is KGHSH, CDR2 LQKENI, per germline. V shed 2 bases and J shed 1 base, with 8 bases lying between them. This CDR3 is built from 15 residues. CDR3 sequence reads: CASSPFGGTNEKLFF. CDR3 in DNA: TGTGCCAGCTCACCATTCGGCGGAACTAATGAAAAACTGTTTTTT.

The chain has TRBV3-1 (or the pseudogene TRBV3-2) and TRBJ1-2; D unclear. Germline V gives CDR1 LGHDT, CDR2 YNNKEL (reference sequence). V lost 2 bases and J 8 bases, leaving 15 bases between the germline ends. This CDR3 has 14 residues. This CDR3 reads CASSQNSHGEGYTF. CDR3 bases: TGTGCCAGCAGCCAAAACTCCCATGGGGAGGGCTACACCTTC.

The chain combines TRBV12-3 or TRBV12-4 with TRBJ2-5; D is undetermined. The CDR3 has 12 residues. Trimming removed 6 bases from V and 3 bases from J, with 8 bases in between. CDR3 DNA sequence: TGTGCCAGCAGCTCAGTGAAAGAGACCCAGTACTTC. Amino acid sequence: CASSSVKETQYF.

The genes are TRBV5-1 and TRBJ1-1, with 8 bases matching TRBD1. Germline V gene data show CDR1 as SGHRS and CDR2 as YFSETQ. The V segment lost 4 bases and the J segment 1 base; nucleotides outside the gene matches: 9. The CDR3 is 16 residues long. The CDR3 coding sequence is TGCGCCAGCAGCCTAGGGACAGGCGACTGGAACACTGAAGCTTTCTTT. It yields the protein CASSLGTGDWNTEAFF.

This rearrangement joins TRBV4-1 to TRBJ2-1, with D possibly being TRBD2 (5 bases). The CDR3 has 12 amino acids. V dropped 5 bases and J dropped 9 bases, with 11 bases sitting between them. Per germline, CDR1 MGHRA and CDR2 YSYEKL. DNA for the CDR3: TGCGCCAGCAGCTTCTCGGGGTTTGAGCAGTTCTTC. Residues: CASSFSGFEQFF.

The J gene is TRBJ2-2, the V gene TRBV5-1; 9 nucleotides agree with TRBD2. V lost 5 bases, J lost 4 bases, and 15 bases stayed unmatched. The CDR3 covers 18 residues. In germline, CDR1 is SGHRS, CDR2 YFSETQ. CDR3 nucleotides: TGCGCCAGCAGTGAGGCGGCGCGGGGGGGAAAGAGCACCGGGGAGCTGTTTTTT. Residues: CASSEAARGGKSTGELFF.

V and J are TRBV7-9 and TRBJ2-7; 9 positions agree with TRBD1. V was clipped by 6 bases and J by 6 bases; unmatched bases: 3. This CDR3 is built from 12 residues. Per germline, CDR1 SEHNR and CDR2 FQNEAQ (reference sequence). The DNA of the CDR3 is TGTGCCAGCAGTTGGGACAGGGCCGAGCAGTACTTC. Encoded protein: CASSWDRAEQYF. Full variable domain (rest looked up from reference TRBV7-9 and TRBJ2-7): DTGVSQNPRHKITKRGQNVTFRCDPISEHNRLYWYRQTLGQGPEFLTYFQNEAQLEKSRLLSDRFSAERPKGSFSTLEIQRTEQGDSAMYLCASSWDRAEQYFGPGTRLTVT.

The J gene is TRBJ2-1, the V gene TRBV7-9; TRBD1 agrees at 8 bases. The CDR3 spans 15 residues. V shed 3 bases, J shed 4 bases, and the junction held 5 bases outside the gene matches. CDR1 is SEHNR, CDR2 FQNEAQ, per germline (reference sequence). The chain's CDR3 is CASSFRTGTYNEQFF. Written as DNA, the CDR3 is TGTGCCAGCAGCTTTAGGACAGGGACTTACAATGAGCAGTTCTTC.

DNA for the CDR3: TGCGCCAGCAGCGAGATGGCTGGAAACACCATATATTTT. Its translation: CASSEMAGNTIYF. V usage is TRBV5-1 and J usage is TRBJ1-3; no definite D call. This CDR3 region has 13 residues. Germline V gene lookup returns CDR1 SGHRS and CDR2 YFSETQ. V was pared by 4 bases and J by 2 bases, with 7 bases between.